These 29 T cell receptor beta chains share one sample of origin, sequenced in a study of PD-L1 blockade in urothelial cancer. Sequencing used immunoSEQ multiplex PCR; TCRdb keeps in-frame clones, though not all of them. There are around 56,000 clones in the sample; 85% to 90% occur only once, and less than 3.5% lies in the top ten. Sequenced here: PBMCs, sampled around atezolizumab (anti-PD-L1) treatment. These receptors were collected from a man aged 45-65 years with urothelial cancer.

This clone was detected only once. This chain connects TRBV19 to TRBJ2-1; weak D call: TRBD1 (5 bases). The germline CDR1 and CDR2 sequences are LNHDA and SQIVND (reference sequence). V lost 5 bases to trimming and J lost 6 bases, with 17 bases between them. This CDR3 has 15 amino acids. The CDR3 sequence is CASSWGLRDSNEQFF. The CDR3 bases are TGTGCCAGTAGTTGGGGCCTCAGGGATAGCAATGAGCAGTTCTTC.

This clone came up a few times. This sequence joins TRBV25-1 and TRBJ1-1; 9 bases match TRBD1. The junction had 8 bases not matched to a gene; V was cut back by 4 bases and J by 8 bases. Germline V CDR1 and CDR2: MGHDK, SYGVNS. CDR3 size: 14 residues. CDR3 DNA sequence: TGTGCCAGCAGTGTGCCGGGACAGGGAGAAGAAGCTTTCTTT. Residues: CASSVPGQGEEAFF. The full variable domain, in which reference TRBV25-1 and TRBJ1-1 provide the parts outside the CDR3, is EADIYQTPRYLVIGTGKKITLECSQTMGHDKMYWYQQDPGMELHLIHYSYGVNSTEKGDLSSESTVSRIRTEHFPLTLESARPSHTSQYLCASSVPGQGEEAFFGQGTRLTVV.

The chain combines TRBV15 with TRBJ2-1, with 8 positions matching TRBD1. The CDR3 has 15 residues. Germline values: CDR1 LNHNV, CDR2 YYDKDF (reference sequence). V lost 1 base to trimming and J lost 7 bases; unmatched junction nucleotides: 6. CDR3 bases: TGTGCCACCAGCAGAGGCCGACAGGGGAGTAATGAGCAGTTCTTC. Its protein is CATSRGRQGSNEQFF.

This sequence joins TRBV7-2 and TRBJ2-7, with TRBD2 identical over 7 bases. Trimming removed 3 bases from V and 2 bases from J; junction bases left unmatched: 10. CDR1 SGHTA and CDR2 FQGNSA come from the germline V gene. The CDR3 loop spans 16 amino acids. This chain's CDR3 is CASSLGPSGRTYEQYF. The CDR3 DNA follows: TGTGCCAGCAGCTTGGGCCCTAGCGGACGAACCTACGAGCAGTACTTC.

This chain uses TRBV30 with TRBJ1-1; possibly TRBD1 for D (5 bases). CDR1 is GTSNPN, CDR2 SVGIG, per germline (reference sequence). The V gene lost 3 bases and the J gene lost 5 bases, with 10 bases spanning the gap. The CDR3 totals 12 residues. In DNA form, the CDR3 reads TGTGCCTGGAGGAGGGGAGGGACTGAAGCTTTCTTT. This translates into CAWRRGGTEAFF.

This CDR3 is CASSLAGVREQYF. The DNA for the CDR3 is TGTGCCAGCAGCTTGGCAGGGGTGCGTGAGCAGTACTTC. J is TRBJ2-7 and V is TRBV7-9; possibly TRBD1 for D (6 bases). V lost 3 bases and J 7 bases, leaving 13 bases between the germline ends. Germline V CDR1 and CDR2: SEHNR, FQNEAQ (reference sequence). This CDR3 contains 13 residues.

The V and J genes are TRBV7-3 and TRBJ2-1, with 8 nucleotides matching TRBD2. CDR3 length equals 15 residues. Germline values: CDR1 SGHTA, CDR2 FQGTGA. Trimming cost V 1 base and J 7 bases; bases outside gene matches: 6. CDR3 region: CASSLNGRAGNEQFF. The DNA of the CDR3 is TGTGCCAGCAGCTTAAACGGGAGGGCCGGGAATGAGCAGTTCTTC.

The chain has TRBV28 and TRBJ2-7, with 7 nucleotides matching TRBD1. Trimming removed 7 bases from V and 1 base from J; junction bases left unmatched: 10. This CDR3 is built from 15 residues. In germline, CDR1 is MDHEN, CDR2 SYDVKM. The CDR3 spells CASKRRGTASYEQYF. The CDR3 DNA reads as TGTGCCAGCAAACGACGAGGGACAGCTTCCTACGAGCAGTACTTC.

This chain uses TRBV13 with TRBJ2-7, with 14 bases lining up with TRBD2. The trim removed 3 bases at V and 7 bases at J, leaving 5 bases unmatched. There are 15 residues in the CDR3. CDR1 and CDR2 from the germline V gene are PRHDT and FYEKMQ (reference sequence). The CDR3 is CASSFGLAGGREQYF. The DNA of the CDR3 is TGTGCCAGCAGCTTCGGACTAGCGGGAGGTAGAGAGCAGTACTTC.

CDR3 bases: TGCAGTGCTAAGGGCCAGAGGGTAGCTTTCTTT. Protein sequence: CSAKGQRVAFF. This chain joins TRBV20-1 and TRBJ1-1; the D is unclear. CDR3 length: 11 amino acids. Per germline, CDR1 DFQATT and CDR2 SNEGSKA (reference sequence). The V gene lost 4 bases and the J gene lost 10 bases, with 13 bases spanning the gap.

V gene TRBV19 combines with J gene TRBJ1-2; the match to TRBD1 covers 10 bases. V shed 5 bases and J 4 bases; nucleotides not matched to a gene: 7. CDR1 LNHDA and CDR2 SQIVND come from the germline V gene (reference sequence). There are 15 residues in the CDR3. CDR3 in DNA: TGTGCCAGTAGTCGACGGACAGGGGGAGGCTATGGCTACACCTTC. Protein sequence: CASSRRTGGGYGYTF.

The rearrangement links TRBV5-1 to TRBJ2-2; TRBD1 might be the D (7 bases). The CDR3 spans 16 residues. V was pared by 3 bases and J by 4 bases, with 16 bases between. Germline CDR1 and CDR2: SGHRS and YFSETQ. Here the CDR3 reads CASSSSGGRLTGELFF. For the CDR3, the DNA is TGCGCCAGCAGCTCCTCAGGGGGGCGACTCACCGGGGAGCTGTTTTTT.

As concerns this clone: At the DNA level, this CDR3 is encoded by other sequences in the same sample as well. This rearrangement joins TRBV10-3 to TRBJ1-1; TRBD1 might be the D (5 bases). The CDR3 extends over 14 amino acids. Germline CDR1 is ENHRY and CDR2 is SYGVKD. The V end lost 0 bases, the J end lost 1 base, and 6 bases lay between the germline ends. CDR3 residues: CAISESTANTEAFF. In DNA form, the CDR3 reads TGTGCCATCAGTGAGTCGACAGCGAACACTGAAGCTTTCTTT.

The DNA of the CDR3 is TGCAGTGCTAGGGACTCCCCTAGGGAGTACTTC. Translating it yields CSARDSPREYF. The V gene is TRBV20-1, the J gene TRBJ2-7, with a tentative D call TRBD2 (5 bases). Germline values: CDR1 DFQATT, CDR2 SNEGSKA (reference sequence). This CDR3 spans 11 amino acids. V was trimmed by 3 bases and J by 11 bases, leaving 14 bases between them.

The chain recombines TRBV27 with TRBJ2-4; D perhaps matches TRBD2 (5 bases). The CDR3 is 13 amino acids. The germline V and J ends were trimmed by 5 bases and 4 bases, with 9 bases remaining between them. In germline, CDR1 is MNHEY, CDR2 SMNVEV (reference sequence). CDR3 coding DNA: TGTGCCAGCAGTAGGACTTTAAAAAACATTCAGTACTTC. As protein: CASSRTLKNIQYF.

The V and J genes are TRBV27 and TRBJ2-5; TRBD1 matches at 10 bases. V gave up 6 bases and J gave up 5 bases; unmatched junction bases: 18. In germline, CDR1 is MNHEY, CDR2 SMNVEV (reference sequence). The CDR3 totals 18 residues. CDR3 region: CASRHKAGQGPYWETQYF. The CDR3 bases are TGTGCCAGCAGGCACAAGGCGGGACAGGGGCCTTATTGGGAGACCCAGTACTTC.

The chain links TRBV5-1 to TRBJ2-7, with 8 bases lining up with TRBD2. Trimming removed 2 bases from V and 1 base from J; junction bases left unmatched: 8. CDR1 and CDR2 from the germline V gene are SGHRS and YFSETQ. The CDR3 extends over 16 amino acids. The CDR3: CASSFGIIAGSYEQYF. In DNA form, the CDR3 reads TGCGCCAGCAGCTTTGGGATTATAGCGGGGTCCTACGAGCAGTACTTC.

The chain combines TRBV28 with TRBJ2-7; TRBD1 matches 7 bases. Germline-derived CDR1 and CDR2 are MDHEN and SYDVKM. The CDR3 contains 14 residues. The trim removed 6 bases at V and 5 bases at J, leaving 10 bases unmatched. CDR3 sequence reads: CASSPTRTGHEQYF. The CDR3 region has the DNA TGTGCCAGCAGCCCGACTCGGACAGGCCACGAGCAGTACTTC.

V is TRBV30 and J is TRBJ2-1, with TRBD2 identical over 7 bases. Germline lookup yields CDR1 GTSNPN and CDR2 SVGIG (reference sequence). The CDR3 consists of 15 residues. The V and J ends lost 1 base and 1 base, in that order; junction bases with no gene match: 4. This chain's CDR3 is CAWSALLASYNEQFF. DNA of the CDR3: TGTGCCTGGAGTGCTCTACTAGCGTCCTACAATGAGCAGTTCTTC.

V and J are TRBV9 and TRBJ2-7; 10 bases agree with TRBD1. Germline V gene lookup returns CDR1 SGDLS and CDR2 YYNGEE. Trimming removed 0 bases from V and 5 bases from J; junction bases left unmatched: 5. CDR3 size: 15 residues. The CDR3 sequence is CASSVAIGTGDEQYF. CDR3 in DNA: TGTGCCAGCAGCGTAGCTATTGGGACAGGGGACGAGCAGTACTTC.

The chain couples TRBV28 to TRBJ2-7; 10 bases agree with TRBD1. Germline V gene data show CDR1 as MDHEN and CDR2 as SYDVKM. This CDR3 region has 14 residues. The V gene end was trimmed by 8 bases and the J gene end by 3 bases; junction bases not matched to a gene: 7. The CDR3 region is CASADRGRFYEQYF. The CDR3 region has the DNA TGTGCCAGCGCCGACAGGGGGCGCTTCTACGAGCAGTACTTC. The variable domain in full, with the rest retrieved from reference TRBV28 and TRBJ2-7, is DVKVTQSSRYLVKRTGEKVFLECVQDMDHENMFWYRQDPGLGLRLIYFSYDVKMKEKGDIPEGYSVSREKKERFSLILESASTNQTSMYLCASADRGRFYEQYFGPGTRLTVT.

The chain has TRBV5-1 and TRBJ1-5; D gene unclear. Germline CDR1 SGHRS, CDR2 YFSETQ. V gave up 0 bases and J gave up 4 bases, with 11 bases separating them. The CDR3 runs to 15 residues. CDR3 nucleotide sequence: TGCGCCAGCAGCTTGGGGTTGTCAGAAAATCAGCCCCAGCATTTT. It encodes CASSLGLSENQPQHF.

The chain joins TRBV29-1 to TRBJ2-1; the match to TRBD2 covers 11 bases. CDR1 and CDR2 from the germline V gene are SQVTM and ANQGSEA. V was clipped by 6 bases and J by 2 bases; unmatched bases: 3. The CDR3 totals 14 residues. The CDR3 DNA follows: TGCAGCGTAGCGACTAGCGGGACCTACAATGAGCAGTTCTTC. Translated: CSVATSGTYNEQFF.

The V gene is TRBV5-4, the J gene TRBJ1-2, with D possibly matching TRBD1 (5 bases). Per the germline V gene, CDR1 is SGHNT and CDR2 is YYREEE (reference sequence). This CDR3 comprises 15 residues. V was shortened by 4 bases and J by 8 bases, with 21 bases between the two germline ends. For the CDR3, the DNA is TGTGCCAGCAGCACCCCGGACGGGGGAGGAAGAGGCTACACCTTC. Translation: CASSTPDGGGRGYTF.

V usage is TRBV9 and J usage is TRBJ2-5, with TRBD1 identical over 8 bases. J lost 2 bases, V lost 1 base, and 7 bases had no gene match. CDR1 and CDR2 from the germline V gene are SGDLS and YYNGEE. The CDR3 has 16 residues. The CDR3 DNA follows: TGTGCCAGCAGCGTACAGGGGGCGTCAGAGCAAGAGACCCAGTACTTC. It is translated as CASSVQGASEQETQYF.

The chain uses TRBV19 and TRBJ2-1; 7 bases are a match to TRBD1. After removal of 5 bases from V and 2 bases from J, the junction contained 6 bases not matched to a gene. The CDR3 has 15 residues. The germline gives CDR1 LNHDA, CDR2 SQIVND (reference sequence). As DNA, the CDR3 is TGTGCCAGTAGTCGGTCCGGGACAGCCTACAATGAGCAGTTCTTC. It yields the protein CASSRSGTAYNEQFF.

The chain links TRBV6-5 to TRBJ2-7, with TRBD1 identical over 8 bases. The V and J ends lost 0 bases and 2 bases, in that order; junction bases with no gene match: 6. Germline values: CDR1 MNHEY, CDR2 SVGAGI. The CDR3 loop spans 16 amino acids. The CDR3 here is CASSYSSAGGAYEQYF. Here the CDR3 DNA reads TGTGCCAGCAGTTACTCGAGTGCAGGGGGCGCCTACGAGCAGTACTTC.

The V and J genes are TRBV7-8 and TRBJ2-7; 7 bases match TRBD2. The CDR3 is 19 amino acids. CDR1 and CDR2 from the germline V gene are SGHVS and FQNEAQ. V lost 2 bases to trimming and J lost 3 bases; unmatched junction nucleotides: 19. The CDR3 sequence is CASSLPAFDGTTDVYEQYF. The CDR3 DNA follows: TGTGCCAGCAGCTTACCTGCCTTCGACGGGACTACCGACGTCTACGAGCAGTACTTC.

The chain couples TRBV5-6 to TRBJ2-5; 9 nucleotides align to TRBD1. V gave up 4 bases and J gave up 5 bases; unmatched junction bases: 12. Germline V gene data show CDR1 as SGHDT and CDR2 as YYEEEE. CDR3 size: 16 residues. CDR3 residues: CASSELTGGFEETQYF. The CDR3 DNA is TGTGCCAGCAGCGAATTAACAGGGGGCTTCGAGGAGACCCAGTACTTC.